The next 25 T cell receptor beta chains were all read from a single sample in a study of cytomegalovirus exposure and HLA in healthy donors. The data were produced by immunoSEQ multiplex PCR, yet TCRdb's version contains in-frame clones alone and is incomplete. The sample consists of roughly 60,000 clones, 85% to 95% of them appearing once. The sequencing input was PBMCs. All receptors derive from a woman between 18 and 29 years old in good health and CMV-seropositive.

V and J are TRBV5-1 and TRBJ1-1, with no clear D. Trimming took off 0 bases at V and 5 bases at J, with 11 bases between the two ends. Germline V lookup: CDR1 SGHRS, CDR2 YFSETQ. There are 14 residues in the CDR3. As DNA, the CDR3 is TGCGCCAGCAGCTTGGTTGGAGGGCCAACTGAAGCTTTCTTT. Translating it yields CASSLVGGPTEAFF. The full variable domain, rest sourced from reference TRBV5-1 and TRBJ1-1, is KAGVTQTPRYLIKTRGQQVTLSCSPISGHRSVSWYQQTPGQGLQFLFEYFSETQRNKGNFPGRFSGRQFSNSRSEMNVSTLELGDSALYLCASSLVGGPTEAFFGQGTRLTVV.

The chain employs TRBV7-6 and TRBJ2-3, with D perhaps matching TRBD1 (5 bases). Germline V gives CDR1 SGHVS, CDR2 FNYEAQ. The CDR3 spans 17 residues. V dropped 3 bases and J dropped 1 base, with 17 bases sitting between them. CDR3 in amino acids: CASSFRVKDIRTDTQYF. CDR3 sequence (DNA): TGTGCCAGCAGCTTCCGGGTCAAGGACATACGCACAGATACGCAGTATTTT.

The V and J genes are TRBV19 and TRBJ2-1; 13 bases line up with TRBD2. Germline CDR1 reads LNHDA; CDR2 reads SQIVND (reference sequence). The CDR3 contains 17 residues. J lost 6 bases, V lost 0 bases, and 5 bases had no gene match. CDR3 in amino acids: CASSIDLGLAGVNEQFF. The CDR3 DNA reads as TGTGCCAGTAGTATAGATCTAGGACTAGCGGGGGTCAATGAGCAGTTCTTC.

The chain joins TRBV19 to TRBJ2-1; D may be TRBD1 (6 bases). V shed 8 bases and J shed 4 bases, with 12 bases lying between them. The CDR3 extends over 13 amino acids. In germline, CDR1 is LNHDA, CDR2 SQIVND (reference sequence). This chain's CDR3 is CASADSFYNEQFF. The CDR3 nucleotides read TGTGCCAGTGCGGACAGTTTTTACAATGAGCAGTTCTTC.

The chain carries TRBV20-1 and TRBJ2-1, with D perhaps TRBD1 (6 bases). Between the trimmed V and J ends, which lost 5 bases and 12 bases, there was a span of 11 bases. Germline CDR1 is DFQATT and CDR2 is SNEGSKA (reference sequence). The CDR3 extends over 10 amino acids. CDR3 nucleotides: TGCAGTGCTGGGATCAGGGGGCAGTTCTTC. This translates into CSAGIRGQFF.

V usage is TRBV29-1 and J usage is TRBJ2-7; TRBD1 aligns across 7 bases. Germline V gene sequence: CDR1 SQVTM, CDR2 ANQGSEA. The length of the CDR3 is 15 residues. J gave up 4 bases and V 4 bases, and 13 bases lay outside the gene matches. CDR3 in amino acids: CSVVLNDRVSYEQYF. DNA for the CDR3: TGCAGCGTTGTATTAAACGACAGGGTTTCATACGAGCAGTACTTC.

The chain couples TRBV28 to TRBJ1-1, with D hard to call. Trimming removed 3 bases at V and 7 bases at J, with 12 bases between. Looked up from germline, CDR1 is MDHEN and CDR2 is SYDVKM. This CDR3 is built from 13 residues. CDR3 amino acids: CASSFRIINEAFF. The CDR3 DNA reads as TGTGCCAGCAGTTTTCGTATTATAAATGAAGCTTTCTTT.

The chain couples TRBV19 to TRBJ1-6; 8 nucleotides line up with TRBD1. The CDR3 runs 16 residues. Germline CDR1 LNHDA, CDR2 SQIVND (reference sequence). V lost 1 base to trimming and J lost 10 bases; unmatched junction nucleotides: 9. The CDR3 DNA sequence: TGTGCCAGTAGTATAGCTCGATGGACAGGGCCCTCACCCCTCCACTTT. It is translated as CASSIARWTGPSPLHF.

The rearrangement uses TRBV7-6 and TRBJ2-5; 9 positions match TRBD2. The V and J ends lost 0 bases and 5 bases, in that order; junction bases with no gene match: 10. The CDR3 covers 17 residues. Looked up from germline, CDR1 is SGHVS and CDR2 is FNYEAQ. The CDR3 loop is CASSLAASGGLGETQYF. CDR3 in DNA: TGTGCCAGCAGCTTAGCTGCGAGCGGGGGGCTGGGGGAGACCCAGTACTTC.

The chain couples TRBV6-1 to TRBJ1-1; D remains ambiguous. The germline CDR1 and CDR2 sequences are MNHNS and SASEGT. V was pared by 2 bases and J by 8 bases, with 15 bases between. The CDR3 runs 14 residues. In DNA form, the CDR3 reads TGTGCCAGCAGTGAATACATGGTGGTCGGGGAAGCTTTCTTT. This sequence encodes CASSEYMVVGEAFF.

V is TRBV6-1 and J is TRBJ1-5; the D gene is possibly TRBD1 (5 bases). In germline, CDR1 is MNHNS, CDR2 SASEGT. The germline V and J ends were trimmed by 4 bases and 7 bases, with 17 bases remaining between them. The CDR3 length is 15 residues. The CDR3: CASSVLWVSGQPQHF. The CDR3 nucleotides are TGTGCCAGCAGTGTGTTATGGGTGTCAGGGCAGCCCCAGCATTTT.

This rearrangement joins TRBV19 to TRBJ2-7, with D uncertain. The CDR3 sequence is 12 residues long. Germline CDR1 reads LNHDA; CDR2 reads SQIVND (reference sequence). V was pared by 0 bases and J by 6 bases, with 6 bases between. The CDR3 protein is CASSIDGREQYF. CDR3 nucleotide sequence: TGTGCCAGTAGTATAGATGGCCGCGAGCAGTACTTC.

Written as DNA, the CDR3 is TGCGCCAGCAGTGAAGGGACAGGGGGGTCCTACGAGCAGTACTTC. Its translation is CASSEGTGGSYEQYF. V is TRBV10-2 and J is TRBJ2-7; TRBD1 agrees at 11 bases. The CDR3 runs to 15 residues. In germline, CDR1 is WSHSY, CDR2 SAAADI. Trimming took 3 bases from V and 1 from J; bases not matched to a gene: 2.

Concerning this clone: A junction end diverges from the germline sequence, so it may reflect a read error. The chain employs TRBV29-1 and TRBJ2-5; D is undetermined. CDR3 length equals 12 residues. Germline CDR1 SQVTM, CDR2 ANQGSEA. The CDR3 DNA sequence: TGCAGCGTTGAAGATAACGCGGAACGCCCGCACTTC. Amino acids: CSVEDNAERPHF. Full variable domain (missing parts from reference TRBV29-1 and TRBJ2-5): SAVISQKPSRDICQRGTSLTIQCQVDSQVTMMFWYRQQPGQSLTLIATANQGSEATYESGFVIDKFPISRPNLTFSTLTVSNMSPEDSSIYLCSVEDNAERPHFGPGTRLLVL.

The chain employs TRBV6-5 and TRBJ2-7, with 9 bases identical to TRBD2. From germline, CDR1 is MNHEY and CDR2 SVGAGI. V gave up 6 bases and J gave up 3 bases; unmatched junction bases: 6. The CDR3 is 14 amino acids. CDR3 bases: TGTGCCAGCAGGACTAGCGGAGGGGTCTACGAGCAGTACTTC. Encoded protein: CASRTSGGVYEQYF.

The gene calls are TRBV7-3 and TRBJ2-2, with 9 bases identical to TRBD1. The CDR3 is 16 residues long. The V segment lost 5 bases and the J segment 6 bases; nucleotides outside the gene matches: 10. The germline V gene has CDR1 SGHTA and CDR2 FQGTGA. Written as DNA, the CDR3 is TGTGCCAGCAGCCTTCAAGGGACAGGGATCCCCGGGGAGCTGTTTTTT. Amino acids: CASSLQGTGIPGELFF.

The chain links TRBV5-4 to TRBJ1-6; D call uncertain. The ends were cut back, 4 bases at V and 3 bases at J, with 8 bases in the middle. The CDR3 has 14 amino acids. The germline V gene has CDR1 SGHNT and CDR2 YYREEE (reference sequence). Here the CDR3 DNA reads TGTGCCAGCAGCCAGGATTACTATAATTCACCCCTCCACTTT. The encoded protein is CASSQDYYNSPLHF.

Here the CDR3 DNA reads TGTGCCAGCAGCCAAGAAGGCGGGACTAGAGGGGAGACCCAGTACTTC. It translates to CASSQEGGTRGETQYF. The V and J genes are TRBV4-2 and TRBJ2-5; 8 bases align to TRBD2. In germline, CDR1 is LGHNA, CDR2 YNFKEQ. Germline trimming cut 0 bases from V and 5 bases from J; bases unmatched to any gene: 8. This CDR3 spans 16 amino acids.

This chain links TRBV9 with TRBJ1-4, with 10 bases that match TRBD1. This CDR3 spans 15 amino acids. Trimming at V came to 4 bases and at J to 7 bases, leaving 7 bases not matched to a gene. Germline CDR1 is SGDLS and CDR2 is YYNGEE. As DNA, the CDR3 is TGTGCCAGCAGCCACGGGACAGGGGAGGTTGAAAAACTGTTTTTT. Amino acid sequence: CASSHGTGEVEKLFF.

This clone showed up just once. The V call is TRBV7-3, the J call TRBJ2-1; TRBD2 is a possible D gene (6 bases). The V end was cut by 5 bases, the J end by 9 bases, with 11 bases between. This CDR3 comprises 12 residues. Germline assignment: CDR1 SGHTA and CDR2 FQGTGA. CDR3 in amino acids: CASSPGTPEQFF. Written as DNA, the CDR3 is TGTGCCAGCAGCCCCGGGACTCCTGAGCAGTTCTTC.

This rearrangement joins TRBV6-1 to TRBJ2-1; D unclear. The CDR3 totals 14 residues. The germline CDR1 and CDR2 sequences are MNHNS and SASEGT. The V end was cut by 0 bases, the J end by 6 bases, with 9 bases between. This CDR3 is CASSEAGIINEQFF. In nucleotides, the CDR3 is TGTGCCAGCAGTGAAGCGGGCATCATCAATGAGCAGTTCTTC.

This clone was seen just once. The genes are TRBV7-6 and TRBJ2-1; a possible D gene is TRBD2 (7 bases). CDR1 SGHVS and CDR2 FNYEAQ come from the germline V gene. This CDR3 is built from 14 residues. Trimming removed 1 base at V and 6 bases at J, with 10 bases between. DNA of the CDR3: TGTGCCAGCAGCTTAGGGGGGGGCATCAATGAGCAGTTCTTC. This gives the protein CASSLGGGINEQFF.

The chain couples TRBV2 to TRBJ2-3; D remains unclear. Trimming cost V 4 bases and J 2 bases, with 13 bases left between them. This CDR3 region has 15 residues. CDR1 SNHLY and CDR2 FYNNEI come from the germline V gene. The CDR3 sequence: CASSVNLPYTDTQYF. The CDR3, as DNA: TGTGCCAGCAGTGTTAACCTCCCCTACACAGATACGCAGTATTTT.

V and J are TRBV21-1 and TRBJ2-4; TRBD2, the table's D call, lacks a check against the DNA. TRBV21-1 is annotated as a pseudogene. The CDR3 is made up of 17 amino acids. The CDR3, as DNA: TGTGCCAGCAGCAAAGGTGGCCGGATAGCGACCAAAAACATTCAGTACTTC. Protein: CASSKGGRIATKNIQYF.

This chain joins TRBV9 and TRBJ2-5; 7 bases fit TRBD1. CDR1 SGDLS and CDR2 YYNGEE come from the germline V gene. The CDR3 has 15 residues. The ends lost 0 bases at V and 4 bases at J; junction bases unmatched: 6. The CDR3 region is CASSVEGGLGETQYF. The DNA of the CDR3 is TGTGCCAGCAGCGTAGAAGGGGGCTTGGGAGAGACCCAGTACTTC. Full variable domain (outside the CDR3, taken from reference TRBV9 and TRBJ2-5): DSGVTQTPKHLITATGQRVTLRCSPRSGDLSVYWYQQSLDQGLQFLIQYYNGEERAKGNILERFSAQQFPDLHSELNLSSLELGDSALYFCASSVEGGLGETQYFGPGTRLLVL.